A single sample is the source of the 28 T cell receptor beta chains below, sequenced in a study of cytomegalovirus exposure and HLA in healthy donors. Both 60 Vbeta primers and 13 Jbeta primers went into the PCR. Assay: immunoSEQ multiplex PCR; the TCRdb copy retains only in-frame clones and omits some. The table lists about 160,000 clones, 79% of them singletons. The sample taken for sequencing was PBMCs. The receptors shown here come from a man between 35 and 55 years old in good health and CMV-seronegative.

V and J are TRBV14 and TRBJ1-2, with 7 bases fitting TRBD1. The trim removed 0 bases at V and 6 bases at J, leaving 10 bases unmatched. The CDR3 loop spans 16 amino acids. The germline V gene encodes CDR1 SGHDN and CDR2 FVKESK. The CDR3 DNA reads TGTGCCAGCAGCCAAGATGGGGAGGACAGGATACATGGCTACACCTTC. This encodes CASSQDGEDRIHGYTF.

This clone has only one observation. The rearrangement joins TRBV5-1 to TRBJ2-3; 14 bases line up with TRBD2. Per the germline V gene, CDR1 is SGHRS and CDR2 is YFSETQ. J gave up 4 bases and V 7 bases, and 8 bases lay outside the gene matches. The CDR3 has 16 amino acids. In DNA, the CDR3 is TGCGCCAGCCACCCTAGACTAGCGGGAGGGTCAGATACGCAGTATTTT. Translating gives CASHPRLAGGSDTQYF. The full variable domain, rest sourced from reference TRBV5-1 and TRBJ2-3, is KAGVTQTPRYLIKTRGQQVTLSCSPISGHRSVSWYQQTPGQGLQFLFEYFSETQRNKGNFPGRFSGRQFSNSRSEMNVSTLELGDSALYLCASHPRLAGGSDTQYFGPGTRLTVL.

The CDR3 coding sequence is TGTGCCAGCACGCGACACGGGGACAGGGTTGACAATGAGCAGTTCTTC. This codes for CASTRHGDRVDNEQFF. The chain recombines TRBV6-6 with TRBJ2-1, with 9 bases fitting TRBD1. The ends lost 7 bases at V and 5 bases at J; junction bases unmatched: 12. This CDR3 is built from 16 residues. Germline loops: CDR1 MNHNY, CDR2 SVGAGI (reference sequence).

The chain joins TRBV6-5 to TRBJ2-7; 14 bases are a match to TRBD2. V gave up 5 bases and J gave up 2 bases; unmatched junction bases: 2. The CDR3 is 15 residues long. Germline CDR1 is MNHEY and CDR2 is SVGAGI. DNA for the CDR3: TGTGCCAGCAGTCTGACTAGCGGGGGGGCCTACGAGCAGTACTTC. Residues: CASSLTSGGAYEQYF.

The V gene is TRBV16, the J gene TRBJ1-5; D is perhaps TRBD1 (5 bases). Trimming took off 4 bases at V and 5 bases at J, with 12 bases between the two ends. Germline-derived CDR1 and CDR2 are KGHSY and FQNENV. CDR3 length: 14 residues. The CDR3 sequence: CASSLARAYQPQHF. The CDR3 nucleotides read TGTGCCAGCAGCCTGGCCAGGGCCTATCAGCCCCAGCATTTT.

This clone has just a few counts. The chain links TRBV27 to TRBJ2-1; 7 nucleotides align to TRBD1. The V gene end was trimmed by 2 bases and the J gene end by 7 bases; junction bases not matched to a gene: 8. Per the germline V gene, CDR1 is MNHEY and CDR2 is SMNVEV (reference sequence). This CDR3 contains 15 residues. For the CDR3, the DNA is TGTGCCAGCAGTTTAACCAAGGGGGCCGGGAATGAGCAGTTCTTC. Translated: CASSLTKGAGNEQFF.

CDR3 coding DNA: TGTGCCATCAGTGAGCTGGGGGGGGGCACAGATACGCAGTATTTT. This gives the protein CAISELGGGTDTQYF. The gene calls are TRBV10-3 and TRBJ2-3, with TRBD2 matching over 7 bases. V shed 2 bases and J 1 base; nucleotides not matched to a gene: 3. Germline CDR1 is ENHRY and CDR2 is SYGVKD. This CDR3 comprises 15 residues.

V is TRBV9 and J is TRBJ2-3; 8 nucleotides line up with TRBD2. In germline, CDR1 is SGDLS, CDR2 YYNGEE. This CDR3 has 17 amino acids. The J segment lost 2 bases and the V segment lost 0 bases, leaving 8 bases of the junction unmatched. The CDR3 sequence: CASSVAPAGGLTDTQYF. In nucleotides, the CDR3 is TGTGCCAGCAGCGTAGCCCCCGCGGGGGGCCTCACAGATACGCAGTATTTT.

The chain employs TRBV7-9 and TRBJ2-1; TRBD2 aligns across 9 bases. The CDR3 has 15 amino acids. Germline assignment: CDR1 SEHNR and CDR2 FQNEAQ (reference sequence). V lost 7 bases to trimming and J lost 6 bases; unmatched junction nucleotides: 10. CDR3 loop: CASILSGGSPNEQFF. CDR3 in DNA: TGTGCCAGCATCCTTAGCGGGGGATCCCCCAATGAGCAGTTCTTC.

The count of this clone is one. V usage is TRBV4-2 and J usage is TRBJ2-7; D perhaps matches TRBD2 (6 bases). The germline gives CDR1 LGHNA, CDR2 YNFKEQ. V lost 4 bases, J lost 0 bases, and 13 bases lay in between. This CDR3 spans 15 amino acids. As DNA, the CDR3 is TGTGCCAGCAGCCGACCGGGACTGAGCTCCTACGAGCAGTACTTC. Its protein product is CASSRPGLSSYEQYF.

This chain joins TRBV7-2 and TRBJ2-4; D not certain. The CDR3 contains 17 residues. The germline V gene encodes CDR1 SGHTA and CDR2 FQGNSA. Trimming took 0 bases from V and 0 from J, leaving 12 bases between them. The CDR3 loop reads CASSLADTDLAKNIQYF. DNA for the CDR3: TGTGCCAGCAGCTTAGCAGACACGGATCTAGCCAAAAACATTCAGTACTTC.

The chain uses TRBV5-4 and TRBJ2-2; TRBD2 aligns across 9 bases. The CDR3 totals 15 residues. V shed 5 bases, J shed 8 bases, and the junction held 10 bases outside the gene matches. Germline lookup yields CDR1 SGHNT and CDR2 YYREEE (reference sequence). DNA for the CDR3: TGTGCCAGCAGTTATTTAGCGGGAGAGAGAGGGGAGCTGTTTTTT. Its translation is CASSYLAGERGELFF. Drawing the rest from reference TRBV5-4 and TRBJ2-2, the complete variable domain is ETGVTQSPTHLIKTRGQQVTLRCSSQSGHNTVSWYQQALGQGPQFIFQYYREEENGRGNFPPRFSGLQFPNYSSELNVNALELDDSALYLCASSYLAGERGELFFGEGSRLTVL.

This clone was seen a few times. The chain recombines TRBV5-5 with TRBJ2-6; D is possibly TRBD2 (5 bases). V was shortened by 6 bases and J by 3 bases, with 13 bases between the two germline ends. The germline V gene encodes CDR1 SGHKS and CDR2 YYEKEE (reference sequence). The CDR3 loop spans 15 amino acids. The CDR3 loop is CASTPAAGGANVLTF. DNA for the CDR3: TGTGCCAGCACCCCCGCGGCGGGTGGGGCCAACGTCCTGACTTTC.

This clone was counted once. This chain links TRBV9 with TRBJ1-1; the match to TRBD1 covers 7 bases. V shed 4 bases and J 0 bases; nucleotides not matched to a gene: 6. The CDR3 contains 15 residues. Germline CDR1 and CDR2: SGDLS and YYNGEE. CDR3 coding DNA: TGTGCCAGCAGCAAGGGACAGCTCGTGAACACTGAAGCTTTCTTT. Translating gives CASSKGQLVNTEAFF.

The chain has TRBV6-1 and TRBJ2-3; 9 bases agree with TRBD2. The germline gives CDR1 MNHNS, CDR2 SASEGT. This CDR3 is built from 15 residues. V shed 3 bases and J 6 bases; nucleotides not matched to a gene: 7. The CDR3 loop is CASSDAGGPRDTQYF. In DNA form, the CDR3 reads TGTGCCAGCAGTGACGCGGGAGGGCCGCGGGATACGCAGTATTTT.

Here the CDR3 DNA reads TGCGCCAGCAGCTTTTGGGCGGGAGCGTCAGATACGCAGTATTTT. This encodes CASSFWAGASDTQYF. The chain combines TRBV5-1 with TRBJ2-3, with TRBD2 matching over 7 bases. CDR1 SGHRS and CDR2 YFSETQ come from the germline V gene. Losses at the gene ends were 2 bases for V and 4 bases for J; bases not matched to a gene: 7. The CDR3 totals 15 residues.

The chain combines TRBV7-9 with TRBJ2-7; 7 nucleotides align to TRBD1. This CDR3 has 14 residues. CDR1 is SEHNR, CDR2 FQNEAQ, per germline (reference sequence). The V segment lost 5 bases and the J segment 7 bases; nucleotides outside the gene matches: 11. The CDR3 here is CASSRRDRAEEQYF. CDR3 DNA sequence: TGTGCCAGCAGCAGAAGAGACAGGGCGGAAGAGCAGTACTTC. The entire variable domain, with the rest obtained from reference TRBV7-9 and TRBJ2-7, is as follows: DTGVSQNPRHKITKRGQNVTFRCDPISEHNRLYWYRQTLGQGPEFLTYFQNEAQLEKSRLLSDRFSAERPKGSFSTLEIQRTEQGDSAMYLCASSRRDRAEEQYFGPGTRLTVT.

This clone was observed a handful of times. V usage is TRBV27 and J usage is TRBJ2-1; 8 positions match TRBD1. The CDR3 is made up of 15 amino acids. After removal of 5 bases from V and 4 bases from J, the junction contained 7 bases not matched to a gene. The germline V gene has CDR1 MNHEY and CDR2 SMNVEV (reference sequence). CDR3 in amino acids: CASSPNDRGYNEQFF. CDR3 sequence (DNA): TGTGCCAGCAGTCCTAACGACAGGGGATACAATGAGCAGTTCTTC.

V and J are TRBV11-2 and TRBJ1-3, with D possibly being TRBD1 (5 bases). The CDR3 has 15 residues. CDR1 SGHAT and CDR2 FQNNGV come from the germline V gene. V lost 0 bases, J lost 2 bases, and 8 bases lay in between. This CDR3 reads CASSLEWTPGNTIYF. The CDR3 region has the DNA TGTGCCAGCAGCTTAGAATGGACACCTGGAAACACCATATATTTT.

This sequence joins TRBV19 and TRBJ2-7; D might be TRBD2 (5 bases). This CDR3 comprises 14 residues. Trimming removed 7 bases from V and 0 bases from J, with 13 bases in between. The germline gives CDR1 LNHDA, CDR2 SQIVND (reference sequence). The CDR3 here is CASTEAISSYEQYF. In DNA form, the CDR3 reads TGTGCCAGTACGGAGGCTATCAGCTCCTACGAGCAGTACTTC.

This chain joins TRBV5-4 and TRBJ2-2; TRBD2 matches 9 bases. Germline V gene data show CDR1 as SGHNT and CDR2 as YYREEE (reference sequence). V lost 4 bases, J lost 5 bases, and 9 bases stayed unmatched. CDR3 size: 16 residues. The CDR3: CASSTSTSGTTGELFF. CDR3 bases: TGTGCCAGCAGCACCTCGACTAGCGGAACTACCGGGGAGCTGTTTTTT.

The V and J genes are TRBV6-5 and TRBJ2-7; D is uncertain. The germline V gene has CDR1 MNHEY and CDR2 SVGAGI. The CDR3 is made up of 11 amino acids. Deletions cut 4 bases from V and 8 bases from J, with 9 bases between. CDR3 in amino acids: CASSSPTQQYF. CDR3 bases: TGTGCCAGCAGTTCCCCTACGCAGCAGTACTTC.

The CDR3 is CASRTFSSTDTQYF. The CDR3 region has the DNA TGCGCCAGCAGGACATTTAGTAGCACAGATACGCAGTATTTT. V usage is TRBV5-1 and J usage is TRBJ2-3; D gene uncertain. This CDR3 spans 14 amino acids. Trimming shortened V by 5 bases and J by 0 bases, and 10 bases separated the two germline ends. Germline V gives CDR1 SGHRS, CDR2 YFSETQ.

The gene calls are TRBV4-1 and TRBJ2-7; TRBD2 agrees at 11 bases. Unmatched junction bases numbered 6, after V lost 1 base and J lost 4 bases. This CDR3 has 16 residues. Germline values: CDR1 MGHRA, CDR2 YSYEKL. This CDR3 reads CASSQVAGGPLYEQYF. The CDR3 nucleotides are TGCGCCAGCAGCCAAGTAGCGGGAGGGCCCCTATACGAGCAGTACTTC.

The genes are TRBV28 and TRBJ2-7; 9 bases fit TRBD2. Per the germline V gene, CDR1 is MDHEN and CDR2 is SYDVKM. The CDR3 extends over 15 amino acids. With V trimmed by 1 base and J by 3 bases, 4 bases remained unmatched. The CDR3 DNA follows: TGTGCCAGCAGTTTATCCCTTAGCGGGGGCTACGAGCAGTACTTC. Its translation is CASSLSLSGGYEQYF.

Of note for this clone: At one boundary the junction diverges from the germline segment, which might be a read error. V is TRBV7-9 and J is TRBJ1-2; 8 bases align to TRBD1. This CDR3 spans 16 amino acids. Germline loops: CDR1 SEHNR, CDR2 FQNEAQ (reference sequence). CDR3: CSSSLTGTGGGYGYTF. The CDR3 DNA is TGTTCCAGCAGCTTAACTGGGACAGGAGGGGGCTATGGCTACACCTTC.

CDR3 sequence reads: CSVEDRTSGNLFPGELFF. DNA of the CDR3: TGCAGCGTTGAAGACAGGACTAGCGGGAACCTCTTTCCCGGGGAGCTGTTTTTT. This rearrangement joins TRBV29-1 to TRBJ2-2; 12 nucleotides agree with TRBD2. Germline V gene data show CDR1 as SQVTM and CDR2 as ANQGSEA. J lost 6 bases, V lost 0 bases, and 11 bases had no gene match. This CDR3 has 18 residues.

This clone was recorded once. V usage is TRBV6-6 and J usage is TRBJ1-5, with D possibly TRBD1 on 6 matching bases. The germline gives CDR1 MNHNY, CDR2 SVGAGI (reference sequence). The CDR3 is made up of 15 amino acids. Trimming pared 6 bases from V and 3 bases from J, leaving 15 bases between. The CDR3: CASRSGDGVNQPQHF. Written as DNA, the CDR3 is TGTGCCAGCAGGTCAGGGGACGGCGTCAATCAGCCCCAGCATTTT.